This T cell receptor (beta chain) derives from a study of T-cell memory formation after mild COVID-19. TCRdb itself ran the 5' RACE reads through MiXCR, one entry per CDR3 protein. The sample holds about 350,000 distinct CDR3 sequences, under 30% seen once. V lost 3 bases to trimming and J lost 4 bases, with 15 bases between them. The germline V gene encodes CDR1 SQVTM and CDR2 ANQGSEA. This CDR3 contains 14 residues. The V call is TRBV29-1, the J call TRBJ1-1; D is possibly TRBD1 (6 bases). This clonotype was sampled from an adult woman who had mild COVID-19 (a few samples of this study predate the infection). Cell type and time point are not known. Source material: PBMCs or a T cell subset sorted from them (not recorded which). CDR3 coding DNA: TGCAGCGTTGATCAGGGGCCGGCGACCACTGAAGCTTTCTTT. It translates to CSVDQGPATTEAFF.